The 7 T cell receptor beta chains reported below all come from one sample, sequenced in a study of blood T cell repertoires in COVID-19. Sequenced by immunoSEQ multiplex PCR; TCRdb stores in-frame clones only, minus some. The sample has over 200,000 clones; around four fifths are singletons. The sequenced material came from peripheral blood. The receptors here all came from a man older than 75 with acute or convalescent COVID-19.

The rearrangement uses TRBV25-1 and TRBJ1-3; possible D gene TRBD1, 5 bases. The V gene lost 3 bases and the J gene lost 8 bases, with 17 bases spanning the gap. This CDR3 is built from 15 residues. The germline V gene has CDR1 MGHDK and CDR2 SYGVNS. The CDR3 DNA is TGTGCCAGCAGTGATACCGGGTCAGGGTATGACACCATATATTTT. Translated: CASSDTGSGYDTIYF.

This clone came up once. This chain uses TRBV9 with TRBJ2-7, with TRBD2 identical over 9 bases. V shed 3 bases, J shed 5 bases, and the junction held 9 bases outside the gene matches. From germline, CDR1 is SGDLS and CDR2 YYNGEE. This CDR3 spans 15 amino acids. The CDR3 spells CASSAGVAGANEQYF. CDR3 sequence (DNA): TGTGCCAGCAGCGCCGGGGTAGCGGGGGCCAACGAGCAGTACTTC.

The chain uses TRBV3-1 (or the pseudogene TRBV3-2) and TRBJ1-1; D gene uncertain. This CDR3 has 13 amino acids. Germline CDR1 is LGHDT and CDR2 is YNNKEL (reference sequence). Trimming pared 4 bases from V and 0 bases from J, leaving 6 bases between. The CDR3: CASSPRLNTEAFF. The CDR3 DNA reads as TGTGCCAGCAGCCCCAGGCTGAACACTGAAGCTTTCTTT.

The chain has TRBV10-3 and TRBJ2-1; 10 bases are shared with TRBD2. V dropped 5 bases and J dropped 9; count of bases not matched to a gene: 10. The germline V gene encodes CDR1 ENHRY and CDR2 SYGVKD. The CDR3 contains 15 residues. CDR3 protein: CAISLQREGGLEQFF. The CDR3 DNA sequence: TGTGCCATCAGTCTCCAGCGGGAGGGGGGGCTTGAGCAGTTCTTC.

Here the CDR3 reads CASSAGPGVVTEAFF. In DNA form, the CDR3 reads TGTGCCAGCAGCGCTGGGCCCGGGGTGGTCACTGAAGCTTTCTTT. The chain employs TRBV9 and TRBJ1-1; D gene ambiguous. With 3 bases removed from V and 4 bases from J, the gap between germline ends came to 16 bases. Germline-derived CDR1 and CDR2 are SGDLS and YYNGEE. The CDR3 is 15 amino acids.

Notes on this clone: Other DNA sequences of this sample code for an identical CDR3. CDR3 protein: CASSQGQGGSPLHF. CDR3 bases: TGTGCCAGCAGCCAGGGACAGGGTGGTTCACCCCTCCACTTT. V usage is TRBV3-1 (or the pseudogene TRBV3-2) and J usage is TRBJ1-6; 9 positions agree with TRBD1. The J segment lost 9 bases and the V segment lost 3 bases, leaving 3 bases of the junction unmatched. In germline, CDR1 is LGHDT, CDR2 YNNKEL (reference sequence). The CDR3 has 14 residues.

The genes are TRBV28 and TRBJ1-1; 7 bases map to TRBD1. Germline V gene sequence: CDR1 MDHEN, CDR2 SYDVKM. The J segment lost 0 bases and the V segment lost 6 bases, leaving 7 bases of the junction unmatched. CDR3 length: 15 residues. CDR3 residues: CASRLGQTMNTEAFF. CDR3 in DNA: TGTGCCAGCAGATTGGGACAGACTATGAACACTGAAGCTTTCTTT.